This is a list of T cell receptor beta chains from one sample in a study of blood T cell repertoires in COVID-19. The assay was immunoSEQ multiplex PCR, and TCRdb's table has in-frame clones only and misses some. The top ten clones hold roughly 5.4% of a sample with 150,000 to 200,000 clones, more than 75% of them seen once. The material sequenced was peripheral blood. These receptors were obtained from a woman between 45 and 60 years old with COVID-19, enrolled during active disease. Each CDR3 is given with its conserved first and last residue. D genes are given only for firm matches. Clone size is given for some rows only: seen once, a few or many times, or a class if the clone is expanded.

J gene: TRBJ2-7; V gene: TRBV18; D gene: -; clone size: -; CDR3 protein: CASSSGAYEQYF; CDR3 DNA: TGTGCCAGCTCATCCGGAGCCTACGAGCAGTACTTC
J gene: TRBJ1-2; V gene: TRBV12-3/TRBV12-4; D gene: -; clone size: -; CDR3 protein: CASSLGRGDGYTF; CDR3 DNA: TGTGCCAGCAGTTTGGGACGGGGGGATGGCTACACCTTC
J gene: TRBJ2-7; V gene: TRBV19; D gene: -; clone size: many; CDR3 protein: CASSIMGRNSYEQYF; CDR3 DNA: TGTGCCAGTAGTATAATGGGCAGGAACTCCTACGAGCAGTACTTC
J gene: TRBJ2-2; V gene: TRBV20-1; D gene: TRBD2; clone size: once; CDR3 protein: CSASSSRGIPGELFF; CDR3 DNA: TGCAGTGCTAGTAGTTCGCGGGGGATACCCGGGGAGCTGTTTTTT
J gene: TRBJ2-3; V gene: TRBV6-2/TRBV6-3; D gene: TRBD2; clone size: -; CDR3 protein: CASSLAGGPDTQYF; CDR3 DNA: TGTGCCAGCAGTCTAGCGGGGGGCCCAGATACGCAGTATTTT
J gene: TRBJ2-5; V gene: TRBV2; D gene: -; clone size: once; CDR3 protein: CASSGTGETQYF; CDR3 DNA: TGTGCCAGCAGCGGTACGGGGGAGACCCAGTACTTC
J gene: TRBJ2-2; V gene: TRBV11-3; D gene: -; clone size: -; CDR3 protein: CASSLVLGGEEELFF; CDR3 DNA: TGTGCCAGCAGCTTAGTATTAGGAGGGGAGGAAGAGCTGTTTTTT
J gene: TRBJ1-4; V gene: TRBV5-5; D gene: -; clone size: -; CDR3 protein: CASSFPTGLNEKLFF; CDR3 DNA: TGTGCCAGCAGCTTCCCGACAGGTCTGAATGAAAAACTGTTTTTT
J gene: TRBJ2-1; V gene: TRBV7-6; D gene: -; clone size: -; CDR3 protein: CASSLEGRYPYNEQFF; CDR3 DNA: TGTGCCAGCAGCTTAGAAGGGAGATACCCTTACAATGAGCAGTTCTTC
J gene: TRBJ2-7; V gene: TRBV5-4; D gene: -; clone size: -; CDR3 protein: CASSLDRSLYEQYF; CDR3 DNA: TGTGCCAGCAGCTTGGACAGGAGCCTCTACGAGCAGTACTTC
J gene: TRBJ2-1; V gene: TRBV9; D gene: TRBD2; clone size: few; CDR3 protein: CASSVTSGYNEQFF; CDR3 DNA: TGTGCCAGCAGCGTAACTAGCGGGTACAATGAGCAGTTCTTC
J gene: TRBJ1-1; V gene: TRBV27; D gene: -; clone size: -; CDR3 protein: CASHKQAGNTEAFF; CDR3 DNA: TGTGCCAGCCATAAACAGGCCGGTAATACTGAAGCTTTCTTT
J gene: TRBJ1-2; V gene: TRBV6-2/TRBV6-3; D gene: TRBD1; clone size: -; CDR3 protein: CASSYSAGTVDGYTF; CDR3 DNA: TGTGCCAGCAGTTACTCGGCCGGGACAGTCGATGGCTACACCTTC
J gene: TRBJ1-5; V gene: TRBV30; D gene: -; clone size: -; CDR3 protein: CAWAAGQHQPQHF; CDR3 DNA: TGTGCCTGGGCGGCGGGGCAGCATCAGCCCCAGCATTTT
J gene: TRBJ1-1; V gene: TRBV5-4; D gene: -; clone size: -; CDR3 protein: CASSVTGFVQKAFF; CDR3 DNA: TGTGCCAGCAGCGTCACAGGGTTTGTCCAAAAAGCTTTCTTT
J gene: TRBJ2-3; V gene: TRBV7-3; D gene: TRBD2; clone size: -; CDR3 protein: CASSATTSSDTQYF; CDR3 DNA: TGTGCCAGCAGCGCCACGACTAGCTCAGATACGCAGTATTTT
J gene: TRBJ2-3; V gene: TRBV28; D gene: TRBD1; clone size: -; CDR3 protein: CASTTVGTATDTQYF; CDR3 DNA: TGTGCCAGCACCACAGTTGGGACAGCCACAGATACGCAGTATTTT
J gene: TRBJ1-2; V gene: TRBV30; D gene: -; clone size: -; CDR3 protein: CAWSVGGYGYTF; CDR3 DNA: TGTGCCTGGAGTGTGGGGGGCTATGGCTACACCTTC
J gene: TRBJ1-6; V gene: TRBV6-2/TRBV6-3; D gene: TRBD1; clone size: -; CDR3 protein: CASSYITGDNSPLHF; CDR3 DNA: TGTGCCAGCAGTTACATCACAGGGGATAATTCACCCCTCCACTTT
J gene: TRBJ1-6; V gene: TRBV6-5; D gene: -; clone size: -; CDR3 protein: CASSYGRSNSPLHF; CDR3 DNA: TGTGCCAGCAGTTACGGGAGGAGTAATTCACCCCTCCACTTT
J gene: TRBJ2-5; V gene: TRBV5-6; D gene: -; clone size: -; CDR3 protein: CASSLKTRRETQYF; CDR3 DNA: TGTGCCAGCAGCCTGAAGACACGAAGGGAGACCCAGTACTTC
J gene: TRBJ1-2; V gene: TRBV28; D gene: TRBD1; clone size: -; CDR3 protein: CASSPGTANYGYTF; CDR3 DNA: TGTGCCAGCAGTCCGGGGACAGCTAACTATGGCTACACCTTC
J gene: TRBJ2-2; V gene: TRBV1; D gene: -; clone size: -; CDR3 protein: CTSSRNRQNTGELFF; CDR3 DNA: TGCACCAGCAGCCGAAATAGACAGAACACCGGGGAGCTGTTTTTT
J gene: TRBJ1-3; V gene: TRBV9; D gene: -; clone size: -; CDR3 protein: CASSPVLVGNTIYF; CDR3 DNA: TGTGCCAGCAGCCCCGTTTTAGTTGGAAACACCATATATTTT
J gene: TRBJ2-1; V gene: TRBV9; D gene: TRBD1; clone size: -; CDR3 protein: CASSVETGSYNEQFF; CDR3 DNA: TGTGCCAGCAGCGTGGAGACAGGGTCTTACAATGAGCAGTTCTTC
J gene: TRBJ1-1; V gene: TRBV6-5; D gene: TRBD1; clone size: few; CDR3 protein: CASSRTGYEAFF; CDR3 DNA: TGTGCCAGCAGCCGGACAGGGTATGAAGCTTTCTTT
J gene: TRBJ2-2; V gene: TRBV10-3; D gene: TRBD2; clone size: -; CDR3 protein: CAISDLAVNTGELFF; CDR3 DNA: TGTGCCATCAGTGACCTAGCGGTGAACACCGGGGAGCTGTTTTTT
J gene: TRBJ1-2; V gene: TRBV30; D gene: TRBD1; clone size: once; CDR3 protein: CAWGTGGSGYTF; CDR3 DNA: TGTGCCTGGGGGACAGGGGGCAGTGGCTACACCTTC
J gene: TRBJ2-3; V gene: TRBV12-3/TRBV12-4; D gene: TRBD1; clone size: -; CDR3 protein: CASSLRGPDTQYF; CDR3 DNA: TGTGCCAGCAGTTTGAGGGGGCCAGATACGCAGTATTTT
J gene: TRBJ2-1; V gene: TRBV10-3; D gene: -; clone size: -; CDR3 protein: CAINARDSYNEQFF; CDR3 DNA: TGTGCCATCAATGCCCGCGACTCCTACAATGAGCAGTTCTTC
J gene: TRBJ2-2; V gene: TRBV6-6; D gene: -; clone size: -; CDR3 protein: CASSSFTGELFF; CDR3 DNA: TGTGCCAGCAGTTCGTTCACCGGGGAGCTGTTTTTT
J gene: TRBJ1-1; V gene: TRBV27; D gene: TRBD1; clone size: -; CDR3 protein: CASSLNRGLLNTEAFF; CDR3 DNA: TGTGCCAGCAGTCTTAACAGGGGGCTCCTCAACACTGAAGCTTTCTTT
J gene: TRBJ2-7; V gene: TRBV6-5; D gene: TRBD1; clone size: -; CDR3 protein: CAGRPTGYEQYF; CDR3 DNA: TGTGCCGGCAGGCCGACAGGGTACGAGCAGTACTTC
J gene: TRBJ2-5; V gene: TRBV3-1/TRBV3-2; D gene: -; clone size: -; CDR3 protein: CASSQGGETQYF; CDR3 DNA: TGTGCCAGCAGCCAGGGCGGGGAGACCCAGTACTTC
J gene: TRBJ1-2; V gene: TRBV2; D gene: -; clone size: -; CDR3 protein: CARRNGENYGYTF; CDR3 DNA: TGTGCTAGGAGGAACGGGGAAAACTATGGCTACACCTTC
J gene: TRBJ2-4; V gene: TRBV7-2; D gene: -; clone size: -; CDR3 protein: CASSLVLVGGNIQYF; CDR3 DNA: TGTGCCAGCAGCTTAGTTCTGGTTGGCGGAAACATTCAGTACTTC
J gene: TRBJ1-5; V gene: TRBV9; D gene: TRBD1; clone size: -; CDR3 protein: CASSGEGAGNQPQHF; CDR3 DNA: TGTGCCAGCAGCGGCGAGGGGGCTGGCAATCAGCCCCAGCATTTT
J gene: TRBJ1-3; V gene: TRBV5-6; D gene: TRBD1; clone size: -; CDR3 protein: CASSAGTELGNTIYF; CDR3 DNA: TGTGCCAGCAGCGCCGGGACAGAACTGGGAAACACCATATATTTT
J gene: TRBJ2-5; V gene: TRBV7-9; D gene: TRBD2; clone size: -; CDR3 protein: CASSLEGRGQETQYF; CDR3 DNA: TGTGCCAGCAGCTTAGAAGGGAGGGGCCAAGAGACCCAGTACTTC
J gene: TRBJ1-2; V gene: TRBV5-5; D gene: TRBD1; clone size: -; CDR3 protein: CASSPGTEFYGYTF; CDR3 DNA: TGTGCCAGCAGCCCGGGGACAGAATTCTATGGCTACACCTTC
J gene: TRBJ2-3; V gene: TRBV3-1/TRBV3-2; D gene: TRBD2; clone size: -; CDR3 protein: CASSQGGTSGDTQYF; CDR3 DNA: TGTGCCAGCAGCCAAGGAGGGACTAGCGGAGATACGCAGTATTTT